The 27 T cell receptor beta chains below all came from one sample that was sequenced in a study of T cells in Graves' hyperthyroidism and ophthalmopathy. Researchers took RNA transcripts and amplified the TCR beta CDR3 regions from them. The HTBI set primed first-round TCR CDR3 RT-PCR. TCRdb analysed the multiplex PCR reads with MiXCR anew, one entry per CDR3 protein. The repertoire holds approximately 490,000 distinct CDR3 sequences, with around a fifth as singletons. The sequenced sample was blood. These receptors were taken from a woman in her seventies with Graves' ophthalmopathy.

This clonotype was observed a few times. The genes are TRBV20-1 and TRBJ2-3; D unclear. The V gene lost 3 bases and the J gene lost 0 bases, with 16 bases spanning the gap. The CDR3 totals 16 residues. Germline CDR1 reads DFQATT; CDR2 reads SNEGSKA (reference sequence). The CDR3 nucleotides are TGCAGTGCTAGTGCTTTTAGTGTTTCTAGCACAGATACGCAGTATTTT. Protein product: CSASAFSVSSTDTQYF.

About this clonotype: Possible read error: a much larger clone is one base away. The V gene is TRBV2, the J gene TRBJ1-1, with 11 bases aligning to TRBD1. CDR3 length: 16 residues. Germline V gene lookup returns CDR1 SNHLY and CDR2 FYNNEI. The CDR3: CTSSLDRGLPNTEAFF. The CDR3 DNA reads as TGTACCAGCAGCTTGGACAGGGGGCTTCCGAACACTGAAGCTTTCTTT.

Points on this clonotype: A read error may explain this, as a much larger clone is one base away. The chain carries TRBV30 and TRBJ1-1; the match to TRBD1 covers 7 bases. The germline V gene has CDR1 GTSNPN and CDR2 SVGIG (reference sequence). The CDR3 contains 14 residues. V lost 5 bases, J lost 4 bases, and 10 bases stayed unmatched. The chain's CDR3 is CAWGRQGLATEAFF. In DNA, the CDR3 is TGTGCCTGGGGCAGACAGGGTTTAGCCACTGAAGCTTTCTTT.

This clonotype was detected only a few times. This chain joins TRBV7-9 and TRBJ1-1, with unresolved D. Germline CDR1 and CDR2: SEHNR and FQNEAQ (reference sequence). The CDR3 is 12 residues long. The ends were cut back, 4 bases at V and 3 bases at J, with 6 bases in the middle. CDR3 DNA sequence: TGTGCCAGCAGCTCTACAGACACTGAAGCTTTCTTT. Amino acids: CASSSTDTEAFF.

The V call is TRBV20-1, the J call TRBJ2-5, with TRBD2 as a possible D gene (5 bases). Germline lookup yields CDR1 DFQATT and CDR2 SNEGSKA (reference sequence). Trimming stripped 5 bases from V and 2 bases from J, with 18 bases between. CDR3 length: 15 amino acids. The CDR3 protein is CSAGRYVSGQETQYF. CDR3 DNA sequence: TGCAGTGCTGGGAGATATGTATCGGGACAAGAGACCCAGTACTTC.

This rearrangement joins TRBV25-1 to TRBJ2-1, with 11 bases identical to TRBD2. This CDR3 has 18 amino acids. J lost 5 bases, V lost 3 bases, and 12 bases had no gene match. Germline V gene sequence: CDR1 MGHDK, CDR2 SYGVNS. CDR3: CASSEGISGRARDNEQFF. DNA for the CDR3: TGTGCCAGCAGTGAGGGTATTAGCGGGAGGGCCAGGGACAATGAGCAGTTCTTC.

V is TRBV7-2 and J is TRBJ2-5; D is ambiguous. Between the trimmed V and J ends, which lost 6 bases and 1 base, there was a span of 9 bases. Germline CDR1 is SGHTA and CDR2 is FQGNSA. CDR3 length: 13 amino acids. The CDR3 spells CASRPLPQETQYF. CDR3 DNA: TGTGCCAGCAGGCCGCTACCCCAAGAGACCCAGTACTTC.

In its sample, this clonotype was seen a few times. V usage is TRBV27 and J usage is TRBJ1-1; weak D call: TRBD1 (5 bases). The CDR3 is 20 amino acids. Per germline, CDR1 MNHEY and CDR2 SMNVEV (reference sequence). Trimming shortened V by 3 bases and J by 3 bases, and 29 bases separated the two germline ends. CDR3 in amino acids: CASSFYFFTGTTGSDTEAFF. The CDR3 DNA sequence: TGTGCCAGCAGTTTTTATTTTTTTACCGGGACGACGGGGTCTGACACTGAAGCTTTCTTT.

CDR3 bases: TGTGCCAGCAGCTTCTCGGGGGAACTGAATAATGAGCAGTTCTTC. Amino acids: CASSFSGELNNEQFF. This rearrangement joins TRBV7-9 to TRBJ2-1, with D possibly matching TRBD2 (6 bases). Per the germline V gene, CDR1 is SEHNR and CDR2 is FQNEAQ (reference sequence). CDR3 length: 15 residues. V was trimmed by 3 bases and J by 7 bases, leaving 16 bases between them. Full variable domain (outside the CDR3, taken from reference TRBV7-9 and TRBJ2-1): DTGVSQNPRHKITKRGQNVTFRCDPISEHNRLYWYRQTLGQGPEFLTYFQNEAQLEKSRLLSDRFSAERPKGSFSTLEIQRTEQGDSAMYLCASSFSGELNNEQFFGPGTRLTVL.

This sequence joins TRBV15 and TRBJ2-1, with 9 positions matching TRBD2. This CDR3 region has 15 residues. The germline V gene has CDR1 LNHNV and CDR2 YYDKDF (reference sequence). J gave up 3 bases and V 5 bases, and 5 bases lay outside the gene matches. The DNA of the CDR3 is TGTGCCACCAGCGGGATAGCGGGAGTCTACAATGAGCAGTTCTTC. Its protein is CATSGIAGVYNEQFF.

This clonotype was seen ten or more times. The chain carries TRBV6-2 or TRBV6-3 and TRBJ2-5; the match to TRBD2 covers 11 bases. The CDR3 is made up of 15 amino acids. Germline V gives CDR1 MNHEY, CDR2 SVGEGT. The V and J ends lost 5 bases and 5 bases, in that order; junction bases with no gene match: 7. The CDR3 reads CASSPGTSGRETQYF. The CDR3 nucleotides are TGTGCCAGCAGTCCCGGGACTAGCGGTAGGGAGACCCAGTACTTC.

V and J are TRBV3-1 and TRBJ1-6, with D perhaps matching TRBD1 (6 bases). The ends were cut back, 1 base at V and 11 bases at J, with 9 bases in the middle. Germline V gene data show CDR1 as LGHDT and CDR2 as YNNKEL (reference sequence). The CDR3 spans 13 residues. DNA for the CDR3: TGTGCCAGCAGCCAAGGGGAGGGGGCACCCCTCCACTTT. It encodes CASSQGEGAPLHF.

This clonotype was recorded many times. The chain has TRBV6-1 and TRBJ2-2, with D tentatively TRBD1 or TRBD2 (5 bases each). In germline, CDR1 is MNHNS, CDR2 SASEGT. This CDR3 has 16 amino acids. V lost 6 bases, J lost 5 bases, and 19 bases lay in between. CDR3 loop: CASSKGRVAATGELFF. The DNA for the CDR3 is TGTGCCAGCAGCAAGGGGCGGGTGGCCGCGACCGGGGAGCTGTTTTTT.

This clonotype was seen a handful of times. This chain connects TRBV6-1 to TRBJ2-3; 7 bases are shared with TRBD2. The V gene's germline CDR1 is MNHNS and CDR2 SASEGT. V lost 1 base, J lost 1 base, and 5 bases stayed unmatched. The CDR3 sequence is 16 residues long. The DNA of the CDR3 is TGTGCCAGCAGTGAAGTAGGGCTAGCGGGCACAGATACGCAGTATTTT. It translates to CASSEVGLAGTDTQYF.

Ten or more counts support this clonotype. The J gene is TRBJ1-1, the V gene TRBV10-3; tentative D call: TRBD1 (5 bases). Germline assignment: CDR1 ENHRY and CDR2 SYGVKD. Trimming removed 7 bases at V and 0 bases at J, with 12 bases between. This CDR3 contains 14 residues. The CDR3 region is CAITTGGMNTEAFF. The CDR3 bases are TGTGCCATCACAACGGGGGGAATGAACACTGAAGCTTTCTTT.

The chain combines TRBV5-1 with TRBJ2-1; 9 nucleotides match TRBD1. Looked up from germline, CDR1 is SGHRS and CDR2 is YFSETQ. V was clipped by 4 bases and J by 8 bases; unmatched bases: 19. The CDR3 has 18 amino acids. This chain's CDR3 is CASSQDRTRTGARDEQFF. The CDR3 DNA reads TGCGCCAGCAGCCAAGATCGAACAAGGACAGGGGCGCGGGATGAGCAGTTCTTC. Using reference TRBV5-1 and TRBJ2-1 for the parts outside the CDR3, the full variable domain is KAGVTQTPRYLIKTRGQQVTLSCSPISGHRSVSWYQQTPGQGLQFLFEYFSETQRNKGNFPGRFSGRQFSNSRSEMNVSTLELGDSALYLCASSQDRTRTGARDEQFFGPGTRLTVL.

This clonotype was detected a few times. V usage is TRBV12-3 or TRBV12-4 and J usage is TRBJ1-6, with no clear D. Trimming removed 2 bases from V and 10 bases from J, with 3 bases in between. This CDR3 spans 11 amino acids. This chain's CDR3 is CASSLKSPLHF. The CDR3 DNA sequence: TGTGCCAGCAGTTTAAAATCACCCCTCCACTTT.

The CDR3 loop is CSARFGANEKLFF. The CDR3 DNA reads as TGCAGTGCTAGATTCGGGGCTAATGAAAAACTGTTTTTT. The J gene is TRBJ1-4, the V gene TRBV20-1; D is unresolved. There are 13 residues in the CDR3. The V end lost 2 bases, the J end lost 3 bases, and 7 bases lay between the germline ends. Germline V gene sequence: CDR1 DFQATT, CDR2 SNEGSKA (reference sequence).

This clonotype was counted only a few times. The rearrangement uses TRBV6-1 and TRBJ1-2; 7 nucleotides align to TRBD1. The CDR3 loop spans 14 amino acids. With V trimmed by 4 bases and J by 5 bases, 7 bases remained unmatched. Per germline, CDR1 MNHNS and CDR2 SASEGT. As DNA, the CDR3 is TGTGCCAGCAGTGGTCAGGGGGAAGTATATGGCTACACCTTC. Its translation: CASSGQGEVYGYTF.

In this sample, this clonotype turned up a few times. The CDR3 sequence is CASSQAGTPNTGELFF. CDR3 sequence (DNA): TGTGCCAGCAGCCAGGCCGGGACACCGAACACCGGGGAGCTGTTTTTT. The chain uses TRBV3-1 and TRBJ2-2; D is perhaps TRBD1 (6 bases). V was pared by 3 bases and J by 0 bases, with 11 bases between. The germline CDR1 and CDR2 sequences are LGHDT and YNNKEL (reference sequence). This CDR3 has 16 amino acids.

This chain links TRBV24-1 with TRBJ2-1; D perhaps matches TRBD1 (7 bases). The germline V gene encodes CDR1 KGHDR and CDR2 SFDVKD. Trimming left V 5 bases short and J 5 bases short, with 12 bases between. This CDR3 has 14 residues. CDR3 residues: CATSGGDSNNEQFF. In nucleotides, the CDR3 is TGTGCCACCAGTGGGGGGGACAGCAACAATGAGCAGTTCTTC.

This clonotype was found a few times. The chain is built from TRBV7-3 and TRBJ2-7; TRBD2 is a possible D gene (6 bases). Germline-derived CDR1 and CDR2 are SGHTA and FQGTGA. This CDR3 is 14 amino acids long. Trimming stripped 3 bases from V and 6 bases from J, with 15 bases between. The DNA of the CDR3 is TGTGCCAGCAGCTTGTCGAGGGCGGGGTCCGAGCAGTACTTC. It codes for CASSLSRAGSEQYF. The complete variable domain, with remaining parts taken from reference TRBV7-3 and TRBJ2-7, reads GAGVSQTPSNKVTEKGKYVELRCDPISGHTALYWYRQSLGQGPEFLIYFQGTGAADDSGLPNDRFFAVRPEGSVSTLKIQRTERGDSAVYLCASSLSRAGSEQYFGPGTRLTVT.

The chain recombines TRBV7-2 with TRBJ2-7, with D unclear. Trimming stripped 5 bases from V and 6 bases from J, with 17 bases between. CDR1 is SGHTA, CDR2 FQGNSA, per germline. The CDR3 totals 14 residues. The CDR3: CASSLGNRNGEQYF. Written as DNA, the CDR3 is TGTGCCAGCAGCCTCGGTAATAGAAACGGCGAGCAGTACTTC.

The V call is TRBV4-3, the J call TRBJ2-1, with a weak D call TRBD2 (6 bases). Per the germline V gene, CDR1 is LGHNA and CDR2 is YSLEER. V lost 1 base and J lost 8, with 18 bases in between. The CDR3 has 16 amino acids. CDR3 coding DNA: TGCGCCAGCAGCCAAGCGGTCGGGGGTCTGAGTCATGAGCAGTTCTTC. Protein: CASSQAVGGLSHEQFF.

For this clonotype: A read error may produce the germline difference seen at one junction end. The chain employs TRBV29-1 and TRBJ1-2; D is uncertain. The CDR3 loop spans 12 amino acids. CDR1 and CDR2 (germline): SQVTM, ANQGSEA. The CDR3 loop reads CSVILPSYGCTF. The CDR3 DNA reads as TGCAGCGTTATCCTCCCCAGCTATGGCTGCACCTTC.

In its sample, this clonotype was seen many times. V usage is TRBV7-2 and J usage is TRBJ2-3; D remains unclear. Germline loops: CDR1 SGHTA, CDR2 FQGNSA. Between the trimmed V and J ends, which lost 5 bases and 1 base, there was a span of 10 bases. The CDR3 length is 14 residues. For the CDR3, the DNA is TGTGCCAGCAGCCCACGACGGGGCACAGATACGCAGTATTTT. Residues: CASSPRRGTDTQYF.

Details on this clonotype: Just one base apart from a much larger clone, this may be a read error. The gene calls are TRBV2 and TRBJ2-1, with 7 positions matching TRBD2. The V segment lost 4 bases and the J segment 3 bases; nucleotides outside the gene matches: 6. CDR3 length: 15 residues. CDR1 is SNHLY, CDR2 FYNNEI, per germline. The CDR3 sequence: CASSAPGLCYNEQFF. The CDR3 nucleotides read TGTGCCAGCAGTGCCCCGGGACTATGCTACAATGAGCAGTTCTTC. Combining the CDR3 with reference TRBV2 and TRBJ2-1 gives the whole variable domain EPEVTQTPSHQVTQMGQEVILRCVPISNHLYFYWYRQILGQKVEFLVSFYNNEISEKSEIFDDQFSVERPDGSNFTLKIRSTKLEDSAMYFCASSAPGLCYNEQFFGPGTRLTVL.